These 19 T cell receptor beta chains came from one sample sequenced in a study of control samples from healthy donors and cancer patients. Profiling relied on immunoSEQ multiplex PCR, and the TCRdb table lists in-frame clones only, not all of them. The data show approximately 80,000 clones, with 70% to 90% seen just once and 5.7% held by the top ten. The specimen was blood. All receptors derive from a woman aged 50 to 60 in good health.

This sequence joins TRBV28 and TRBJ1-4; no firm D call. CDR3 length equals 14 residues. V shed 4 bases and J shed 4 bases, with 10 bases lying between them. Germline V gene sequence: CDR1 MDHEN, CDR2 SYDVKM. In DNA, the CDR3 is TGTGCCAGCAGTTCATCGGGCTATAATGAAAAACTGTTTTTT. It yields the protein CASSSSGYNEKLFF.

This chain uses TRBV6-6 with TRBJ1-5; TRBD1 aligns across 7 bases. Trimming at V came to 6 bases and at J to 6 bases, leaving 11 bases not matched to a gene. Germline V gene sequence: CDR1 MNHNY, CDR2 SVGAGI (reference sequence). This CDR3 comprises 15 residues. CDR3 in amino acids: CASSNSDRAAQPQHF. The CDR3 DNA reads as TGTGCCAGCAGCAACAGCGACAGGGCCGCTCAGCCCCAGCATTTT.

The chain carries TRBV4-1 and TRBJ2-2, with D possibly matching TRBD1 (6 bases). Germline V gene lookup returns CDR1 MGHRA and CDR2 YSYEKL. V was cut by 6 bases and J by 4 bases, with 18 bases left in between. CDR3 length: 16 residues. CDR3: CASSNNREKLTGELFF. In nucleotides, the CDR3 is TGCGCCAGCAGTAACAACAGGGAAAAACTCACCGGGGAGCTGTTTTTT.

This chain links TRBV19 with TRBJ1-1, with D hard to call. The CDR3 length is 14 residues. V lost 5 bases and J 0 bases, leaving 10 bases between the germline ends. CDR1 is LNHDA and CDR2 is SQIVND in the germline V gene (reference sequence). This CDR3 is CASSPRTVNTEAFF. CDR3 nucleotides: TGTGCCAGTAGTCCGCGGACGGTGAACACTGAAGCTTTCTTT.

V gene TRBV6-1 combines with J gene TRBJ2-3; D is uncertain. The germline V gene encodes CDR1 MNHNS and CDR2 SASEGT. This CDR3 contains 15 residues. V lost 3 bases and J 5 bases, leaving 15 bases between the germline ends. CDR3 protein: CASSDNVPGRDTQYF. As DNA, the CDR3 is TGTGCCAGCAGTGACAACGTCCCGGGTCGAGATACGCAGTATTTT.

The J gene is TRBJ2-2, the V gene TRBV10-3; D is perhaps TRBD2 (6 bases). The CDR3 is 14 amino acids. V was pared by 8 bases and J by 4 bases, with 14 bases between. Germline V gives CDR1 ENHRY, CDR2 SYGVKD. CDR3: CAIAVRGGTGELFF. The CDR3, as DNA: TGTGCCATCGCGGTTCGGGGAGGCACCGGGGAGCTGTTTTTT.

This chain connects TRBV2 to TRBJ1-4; TRBD1 is a possible D gene (5 bases). The CDR3 is 14 residues long. The V gene's germline CDR1 is SNHLY and CDR2 FYNNEI. V dropped 6 bases and J dropped 5 bases, with 13 bases sitting between them. The CDR3 spells CASSRDGGNEKLFF. CDR3 nucleotide sequence: TGTGCCAGCAGCCGGGACGGGGGGAATGAAAAACTGTTTTTT.

V gene TRBV18 combines with J gene TRBJ2-2, with D hard to call. Germline V gene lookup returns CDR1 KGHSH and CDR2 LQKENI. The CDR3 consists of 15 residues. The V gene lost 6 bases and the J gene lost 0 bases, with 11 bases spanning the gap. This chain's CDR3 is CASSIDNANTGELFF. CDR3 DNA: TGTGCCAGCTCTATCGATAATGCGAACACCGGGGAGCTGTTTTTT.

The gene calls are TRBV5-1 and TRBJ1-4, with D possibly matching TRBD1 (5 bases). V was trimmed by 5 bases and J by 0 bases, leaving 14 bases between them. Germline V CDR1 and CDR2: SGHRS, YFSETQ. This CDR3 has 16 amino acids. CDR3 loop: CASRGPSPATNEKLFF. CDR3 coding DNA: TGCGCCAGCAGGGGGCCATCTCCTGCAACTAATGAAAAACTGTTTTTT.

The rearrangement joins TRBV14 to TRBJ2-1, with TRBD1 as a possible D gene (5 bases). Looked up from germline, CDR1 is SGHDN and CDR2 is FVKESK. Between the trimmed V and J ends, which lost 0 bases and 4 bases, there was a span of 16 bases. CDR3 length: 17 amino acids. CDR3 region: CASSQDREGAAYNEQFF. In nucleotides, the CDR3 is TGTGCCAGCAGCCAAGATCGCGAAGGGGCCGCATACAATGAGCAGTTCTTC.

This clone was found once. V usage is TRBV6-5 and J usage is TRBJ1-1; the D is unclear. CDR1 and CDR2 from the germline V gene are MNHEY and SVGAGI. The V and J ends lost 0 bases and 8 bases respectively, with 13 bases between them. This CDR3 comprises 14 residues. CDR3 residues: CASSYSNWVGEAFF. The DNA for the CDR3 is TGTGCCAGCAGTTACTCGAATTGGGTAGGCGAAGCTTTCTTT.

The V call is TRBV6-1, the J call TRBJ2-1, with 8 positions matching TRBD1. The CDR3 has 13 amino acids. The trim removed 1 base at V and 7 bases at J, leaving 0 bases unmatched. CDR1 MNHNS and CDR2 SASEGT come from the germline V gene. The CDR3, as DNA: TGTGCCAGCAGTGAAGACAGGGGGAATGAGCAGTTCTTC. This encodes CASSEDRGNEQFF.

The chain uses TRBV11-3 and TRBJ1-1; tentative D call: TRBD1 (5 bases). CDR1 and CDR2 from the germline V gene are SGHNT and YENEEA. V was pared by 5 bases and J by 5 bases, with 15 bases between. The CDR3 is 14 residues long. CDR3 in DNA: TGTGCCAGCAGCCACCGGGGGGAAGGGACTGAAGCTTTCTTT. Translating it yields CASSHRGEGTEAFF.

The chain has TRBV30 and TRBJ2-1; 11 nucleotides line up with TRBD2. J lost 2 bases, V lost 4 bases, and 4 bases had no gene match. Per the germline V gene, CDR1 is GTSNPN and CDR2 is SVGIG (reference sequence). The CDR3 extends over 15 amino acids. This chain's CDR3 is CAWKGTSGPYNEQFF. The CDR3 region has the DNA TGTGCCTGGAAAGGGACTAGCGGTCCCTACAATGAGCAGTTCTTC.

The V gene is TRBV11-2, the J gene TRBJ1-1; D ambiguous. CDR1 is SGHAT and CDR2 is FQNNGV in the germline V gene. V lost 6 bases and J lost 5, with 13 bases in between. The CDR3 sequence is 13 residues long. In nucleotides, the CDR3 is TGTGCCAGCAGACCTCCTTTGGAAACTGAAGCTTTCTTT. Residues: CASRPPLETEAFF.

V gene TRBV19 combines with J gene TRBJ2-1; 7 bases line up with TRBD1. CDR3 size: 14 residues. CDR1 is LNHDA, CDR2 SQIVND, per germline (reference sequence). V shed 5 bases and J 4 bases; nucleotides not matched to a gene: 5. The CDR3 DNA reads as TGTGCCAGTAGTCCGGACAGGCATTACAATGAGCAGTTCTTC. It codes for CASSPDRHYNEQFF.

This clone was observed a single time. The V call is TRBV7-8, the J call TRBJ2-3; no firm D call. The ends were cut back, 5 bases at V and 2 bases at J, with 11 bases in the middle. Germline CDR1 reads SGHVS; CDR2 reads FQNEAQ. The CDR3 is made up of 14 amino acids. CDR3 sequence (DNA): TGTGCCAGCAGCAACGTCGCTGCCACAGATACGCAGTATTTT. It codes for CASSNVAATDTQYF.

The chain couples TRBV6-5 to TRBJ1-4; no firm D call. Trimming stripped 6 bases from V and 7 bases from J, with 12 bases between. Germline CDR1 and CDR2: MNHEY and SVGAGI. CDR3 length: 13 residues. The CDR3: CASRRGITEKLFF. The CDR3, as DNA: TGTGCCAGCAGGAGAGGGATTACTGAAAAACTGTTTTTT.

The chain combines TRBV2 with TRBJ1-5; D remains ambiguous. The CDR3 runs to 13 residues. CDR1 is SNHLY and CDR2 is FYNNEI in the germline V gene. V gave up 8 bases and J gave up 7 bases, with 15 bases separating them. CDR3 sequence reads: CASLGEVGQPQHF. The CDR3 DNA reads as TGTGCCAGCCTCGGGGAGGTGGGGCAGCCCCAGCATTTT.